The 27 T cell receptor beta chains listed next were all sequenced from one sample in a study of shared clonotypes between healthy human individuals. Some clones are missing from TCRdb's copy, which holds only in-frame ones; the method was immunoSEQ multiplex PCR. Of over 850,000 clones in the sample, more than 75% are singletons; the top ten hold around 0.61%. The sample comprised memory CD4+ T cells from PBMCs. Subset given: CD45RA-negative fraction. The receptors were gathered from a young man in good health. Some clones in this sample may be carry-over from other donors' samples.

V is TRBV7-2 and J is TRBJ2-2, with TRBD1 matching 7 bases. Germline trimming cut 2 bases from V and 8 bases from J; bases unmatched to any gene: 5. Germline lookup yields CDR1 SGHTA and CDR2 FQGNSA. This CDR3 is built from 14 residues. The CDR3 protein is CASSLNRGPGELFF. The CDR3 coding sequence is TGTGCCAGCAGCTTAAACAGGGGACCGGGGGAGCTGTTTTTT.

This clone showed up just a few times. J is TRBJ2-3 and V is TRBV7-7, with 8 nucleotides matching TRBD1. V lost 5 bases and J lost 3; bases outside the gene matches: 7. The CDR3 covers 15 residues. The V gene's germline CDR1 is SSHAT and CDR2 FNYEAQ (reference sequence). Here the CDR3 reads CASSRTTGATDTQYF. CDR3 nucleotides: TGTGCCAGCAGCCGCACGACAGGGGCTACAGATACGCAGTATTTT.

The V gene is TRBV27, the J gene TRBJ2-7; D unresolved. Per the germline V gene, CDR1 is MNHEY and CDR2 is SMNVEV (reference sequence). Trimming took 3 bases from V and 7 from J, leaving 22 bases between them. The CDR3 length is 16 residues. Here the CDR3 reads CASSLESPGTGVEQYF. The CDR3 DNA follows: TGTGCCAGCAGTTTGGAAAGTCCAGGCACTGGTGTTGAGCAGTACTTC.

This clone appeared a single time. V gene TRBV28 combines with J gene TRBJ1-4; the D is unclear. Trimming removed 2 bases at V and 8 bases at J, with 12 bases between. Germline-derived CDR1 and CDR2 are MDHEN and SYDVKM. This CDR3 contains 14 residues. The CDR3 DNA is TGTGCCAGCAGTTTACGCATTTCCGGAGAAAAACTGTTTTTT. This encodes CASSLRISGEKLFF.

Note on this clone: Possible read error: a much larger clone is one base away. In the same sample, other DNA sequences code for this CDR3. The rearrangement links TRBV6-5 to TRBJ1-3; no clear D. This CDR3 is built from 11 residues. Germline-derived CDR1 and CDR2 are MNHEY and SVGAGI. V was trimmed by 6 bases and J by 4 bases, leaving 4 bases between them. The CDR3 DNA follows: TGTGCCAGCAGACAGGGAAACACCATATATTTT. Translating gives CASRQGNTIYF.

This chain connects TRBV7-8 to TRBJ2-7; no reliable D call. The CDR3 is 11 amino acids. Trimming shortened V by 5 bases and J by 12 bases, and 14 bases separated the two germline ends. CDR1 is SGHVS and CDR2 is FQNEAQ in the germline V gene. As DNA, the CDR3 is TGTGCCAGCAGCCTAGGGTGGGGTGTGTACTTC. The encoded protein is CASSLGWGVYF.

The chain carries TRBV6-5 and TRBJ2-7; tentative D call: TRBD1 (6 bases). Germline V gives CDR1 MNHEY, CDR2 SVGAGI. The CDR3 has 14 residues. Between the trimmed V and J ends, which lost 0 bases and 1 base, there was a span of 7 bases. CDR3 region: CASSYSGASYEQYF. The DNA of the CDR3 is TGTGCCAGCAGTTACTCGGGGGCTTCCTACGAGCAGTACTTC.

The V gene is TRBV7-2, the J gene TRBJ2-4; D ambiguous. The V end lost 5 bases, the J end lost 8 bases, and 16 bases lay between the germline ends. The CDR3 extends over 14 amino acids. CDR1 and CDR2 (germline): SGHTA, FQGNSA. CDR3 in DNA: TGTGCCAGCAGCCCCGCCGGCTGGATGGACATTCAGTACTTC. It translates to CASSPAGWMDIQYF.

Only a few counts were recorded for this clone. The chain links TRBV2 to TRBJ1-6; D is undetermined. Trimming removed 6 bases at V and 7 bases at J, with 10 bases between. There are 13 residues in the CDR3. CDR1 SNHLY and CDR2 FYNNEI come from the germline V gene. CDR3 DNA: TGTGCCAGCAGCCCTATGGGGAATTCACCCCTCCACTTT. Its translation: CASSPMGNSPLHF.

In the case of this clone: A single base separates this from a much larger clone, so it may be a read error. The chain has TRBV5-4 and TRBJ2-1; TRBD2 matches 11 bases. CDR1 and CDR2 (germline): SGHNT, YYREEE (reference sequence). V shed 4 bases, J shed 7 bases, and the junction held 4 bases outside the gene matches. CDR3 length equals 14 residues. The CDR3 protein is CASSPGTSGNEQFF. CDR3 coding DNA: TGTGCCAGCAGCCCCGGGACTAGCGGAAATGAGCAGTTCTTC.

This chain joins TRBV7-8 and TRBJ1-5; weak D call: TRBD1 (5 bases). There are 17 residues in the CDR3. The V gene lost 2 bases and the J gene lost 3 bases, with 17 bases spanning the gap. CDR1 and CDR2 (germline): SGHVS, FQNEAQ. The CDR3 spells CASSLTFAGATNQPQHF. CDR3 DNA sequence: TGTGCCAGCAGCTTAACATTCGCCGGGGCTACCAATCAGCCCCAGCATTTT.

The chain links TRBV7-9 to TRBJ1-3; 7 bases match TRBD1. This CDR3 has 15 amino acids. With V trimmed by 1 base and J by 0 bases, 0 bases remained unmatched. Germline assignment: CDR1 SEHNR and CDR2 FQNEAQ (reference sequence). The CDR3 DNA follows: TGTGCCAGCAGCTTAGGGGACAGCTCTGGAAACACCATATATTTT. Amino acid sequence: CASSLGDSSGNTIYF. Combining the CDR3 with reference TRBV7-9 and TRBJ1-3 gives the whole variable domain DTGVSQNPRHKITKRGQNVTFRCDPISEHNRLYWYRQTLGQGPEFLTYFQNEAQLEKSRLLSDRFSAERPKGSFSTLEIQRTEQGDSAMYLCASSLGDSSGNTIYFGEGSWLTVV.

The chain combines TRBV2 with TRBJ2-1; tentative D call: TRBD2 (6 bases). CDR3 size: 15 residues. V was shortened by 3 bases and J by 3 bases, with 12 bases between the two germline ends. Germline CDR1 and CDR2: SNHLY and FYNNEI. The CDR3 here is CASSEGRGFYNEQFF. Here the CDR3 DNA reads TGTGCCAGCAGTGAGGGGCGGGGATTCTACAATGAGCAGTTCTTC.

The CDR3 reads CASRGAGLFEQYF. CDR3 DNA sequence: TGTGCCAGCAGAGGAGCGGGATTGTTCGAGCAGTACTTC. This chain connects TRBV25-1 to TRBJ2-7; 7 positions agree with TRBD2. V dropped 6 bases and J dropped 6; count of bases not matched to a gene: 8. The CDR3 has 13 residues. CDR1 and CDR2 (germline): MGHDK, SYGVNS.

This chain uses TRBV4-3 with TRBJ1-5; D is possibly TRBD1 (5 bases). This CDR3 has 18 amino acids. V lost 1 base and J 3 bases, leaving 19 bases between the germline ends. Germline V gene data show CDR1 as LGHNA and CDR2 as YSLEER. Here the CDR3 reads CASSQVRGGLTNNQPQHF. As DNA, the CDR3 is TGCGCCAGCAGCCAAGTGCGGGGGGGACTAACTAACAATCAGCCCCAGCATTTT.

CDR3 residues: CASSSGLAGGWETQYF. In nucleotides, the CDR3 is TGTGCCAGCAGCTCAGGACTAGCGGGAGGTTGGGAGACCCAGTACTTC. The chain employs TRBV7-3 and TRBJ2-5; TRBD2 aligns across 14 bases. The CDR3 has 16 amino acids. The V gene's germline CDR1 is SGHTA and CDR2 FQGTGA. With 4 bases clipped from V and 5 bases from J, the junction kept 6 bases outside the gene matches. Full variable domain (outside the CDR3, taken from reference TRBV7-3 and TRBJ2-5): GAGVSQTPSNKVTEKGKYVELRCDPISGHTALYWYRQSLGQGPEFLIYFQGTGAADDSGLPNDRFFAVRPEGSVSTLKIQRTERGDSAVYLCASSSGLAGGWETQYFGPGTRLLVL.

The chain combines TRBV5-4 with TRBJ2-3; D unclear. V lost 0 bases and J 5 bases, leaving 13 bases between the germline ends. Germline CDR1 and CDR2: SGHNT and YYREEE (reference sequence). CDR3 length equals 15 residues. The CDR3 DNA follows: TGTGCCAGCAGCTTGGGAGCGTCCAACAGAGATACGCAGTATTTT. Protein sequence: CASSLGASNRDTQYF.

V and J are TRBV7-3 and TRBJ1-1; TRBD1 aligns across 9 bases. This CDR3 region has 15 residues. Germline V gene data show CDR1 as SGHTA and CDR2 as FQGTGA. Germline trimming cut 2 bases from V and 10 bases from J; bases unmatched to any gene: 11. DNA for the CDR3: TGTGCCAGCAGCTTAGGGGTCGGGACAGGGACCGGAGCTTTCTTT. It is translated as CASSLGVGTGTGAFF. The full variable domain, completed using reference TRBV7-3 and TRBJ1-1, is GAGVSQTPSNKVTEKGKYVELRCDPISGHTALYWYRQSLGQGPEFLIYFQGTGAADDSGLPNDRFFAVRPEGSVSTLKIQRTERGDSAVYLCASSLGVGTGTGAFFGQGTRLTVV.

The chain carries TRBV7-9 and TRBJ2-3; TRBD2 aligns across 7 bases. Germline assignment: CDR1 SEHNR and CDR2 FQNEAQ (reference sequence). V gave up 5 bases and J gave up 5 bases; unmatched junction bases: 4. The length of the CDR3 is 13 residues. This CDR3 reads CASSPTGGDTQYF. The CDR3, as DNA: TGTGCCAGCAGCCCCACGGGGGGAGATACGCAGTATTTT.

This sequence joins TRBV5-1 and TRBJ2-5; D is undetermined. CDR1 and CDR2 from the germline V gene are SGHRS and YFSETQ. CDR3 size: 13 residues. Trimming shortened V by 4 bases and J by 0 bases, and 7 bases separated the two germline ends. In DNA form, the CDR3 reads TGCGCCAGCAGCGTTGGGAACCAAGAGACCCAGTACTTC. It yields the protein CASSVGNQETQYF.

V gene TRBV6-6 combines with J gene TRBJ1-3, with D possibly being TRBD1 (6 bases). Looked up from germline, CDR1 is MNHNY and CDR2 is SVGAGI (reference sequence). V lost 6 bases to trimming and J lost 4 bases, with 10 bases between them. This CDR3 region has 13 residues. The CDR3 bases are TGTGCCAGCAGACCGGGGGCAGGAAACACCATATATTTT. This gives the protein CASRPGAGNTIYF.

V is TRBV5-1 and J is TRBJ1-3, with D perhaps TRBD1 (6 bases). Germline CDR1 and CDR2: SGHRS and YFSETQ. Between the trimmed V and J ends, which lost 0 bases and 1 base, there was a span of 17 bases. The CDR3 is 18 amino acids. The CDR3: CASSLGGPGAHSGNTIYF. The DNA of the CDR3 is TGCGCCAGCAGCTTGGGGGGACCAGGGGCGCATTCTGGAAACACCATATATTTT.

V and J are TRBV5-5 and TRBJ1-5, with 9 bases identical to TRBD1. Unmatched junction bases numbered 13, after V lost 0 bases and J lost 3 bases. Germline V CDR1 and CDR2: SGHKS, YYEKEE (reference sequence). This CDR3 region has 19 residues. This chain's CDR3 is CASSLGRDRVVGANQPQHF. CDR3 nucleotide sequence: TGTGCCAGCAGCTTGGGCCGGGACAGGGTCGTGGGGGCCAATCAGCCCCAGCATTTT.

The genes are TRBV15 and TRBJ2-3; TRBD2 might be the D (5 bases). Looked up from germline, CDR1 is LNHNV and CDR2 is YYDKDF (reference sequence). V shed 8 bases and J shed 8 bases, with 23 bases lying between them. The CDR3 length is 15 residues. The CDR3 bases are TGTGCCACCTCAGTCAGCGGTTACGGACCAGGTACGCAGTATTTT. The encoded protein is CATSVSGYGPGTQYF.

V usage is TRBV7-2 and J usage is TRBJ2-3; D gene unclear. The CDR3 is made up of 14 amino acids. Germline CDR1 is SGHTA and CDR2 is FQGNSA. The V and J ends lost 0 bases and 5 bases respectively, with 9 bases between them. This chain's CDR3 is CASSLAVERDTQYF. CDR3 coding DNA: TGTGCCAGCAGCTTAGCGGTCGAAAGAGATACGCAGTATTTT.

Details on this clone: This sample includes further DNA sequences coding for the same CDR3. The CDR3 DNA reads as TGTGCCAGCTCACCAGGGCAGGGGACGAACTATGGCTACACCTTC. It specifies CASSPGQGTNYGYTF. The chain links TRBV18 to TRBJ1-2, with TRBD1 as a possible D gene (6 bases). This CDR3 has 15 amino acids. Trimming left V 2 bases short and J 2 bases short, with 12 bases between. Germline V gene data show CDR1 as KGHSH and CDR2 as LQKENI.

The chain employs TRBV4-2 and TRBJ1-6; tentative D call: TRBD1 (5 bases). This CDR3 contains 15 residues. Germline V lookup: CDR1 LGHNA, CDR2 YNFKEQ. V was clipped by 0 bases and J by 5 bases, with 8 bases between them. In DNA form, the CDR3 reads TGTGCCAGCAGCCAAGAGAGCAGGGATAATTCACCCCTCCACTTT. This codes for CASSQESRDNSPLHF.